Sequencing of this T cell receptor (beta chain) was carried out in a study of T-cell memory formation after mild COVID-19. Study-level background: Largely, TCR clusters stayed within a single donor.

One entry per CDR3 protein, called by TCRdb with MiXCR from the 5' RACE reads. The profile covers approximately 450,000 distinct CDR3 sequences, with 15% to 20% appearing a single time and 9% to 15% taken by the ten largest. This clonotype was detected a few times. Its antigen is unidentified. The germline CDR1 and CDR2 sequences are LGHNA and YNFKEQ. The V gene lost 1 base and the J gene lost 4 bases, with 7 bases spanning the gap. The CDR3 loop spans 13 amino acids. Study-wide results and limits: Balance between CD4 and CD8 was seen in clones contracting day 15 to 85, and a CD4+ lean was seen in later expanders. The study found contracting CD4+ clones mainly in CM and EM and contracting CD8+ clones in EMRA. Prior to infection, memory already included some responding clones, suggesting cross-reactive memory joined.

The source is an adult woman who had mild COVID-19 (a few samples of this study predate the infection). Cell type and time point are not known. Sequencing was carried out using PBMCs or a T cell subset sorted from them (not recorded which). V usage is TRBV4-2 and J usage is TRBJ1-1, with unresolved D. Here the CDR3 DNA reads TGTGCCAGCAGCCAAGCTGTGGGCACTGAAGCTTTCTTT. Protein: CASSQAVGTEAFF.